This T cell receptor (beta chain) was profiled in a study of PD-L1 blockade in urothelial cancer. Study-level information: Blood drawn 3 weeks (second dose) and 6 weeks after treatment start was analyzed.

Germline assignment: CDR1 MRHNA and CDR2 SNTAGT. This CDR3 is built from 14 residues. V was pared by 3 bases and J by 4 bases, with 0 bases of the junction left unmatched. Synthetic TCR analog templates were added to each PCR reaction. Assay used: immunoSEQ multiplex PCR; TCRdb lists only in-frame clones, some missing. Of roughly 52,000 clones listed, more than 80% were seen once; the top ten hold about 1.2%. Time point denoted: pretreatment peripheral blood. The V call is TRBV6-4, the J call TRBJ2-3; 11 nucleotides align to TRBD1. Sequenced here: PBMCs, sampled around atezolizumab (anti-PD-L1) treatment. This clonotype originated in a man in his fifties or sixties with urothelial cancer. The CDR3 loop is CASSEGQGADTQYF. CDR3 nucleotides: TGTGCCAGCAGTGAGGGACAGGGGGCAGATACGCAGTATTTT.